Sequencing of this T cell receptor (beta chain) was carried out in a study of T-cell memory formation after mild COVID-19. Study conclusions and caveats: CD8+ contracting clones occupied EMRA, while CD4+ ones occupied mainly CM and EM. A second wave expanding day 15 to 37 was CD4+-biased; contracting clones were balanced.

This clonotype turned up a few times. As yet, its antigen is unknown. From the 5' RACE reads, TCRdb called clonotypes with MiXCR, one entry per CDR3 protein. This table holds more than 350,000 distinct CDR3 sequences, about 16% found once. The sample was PBMCs or a T cell subset sorted from them (not recorded which). This TCR derives from a man aged 18 to 35 who had mild COVID-19 (a few samples of this study predate the infection). Cell type and time point are not known.

CDR3 sequence: CASSRTGLSNQPQHF. The CDR3 DNA reads as TGTGCCAGTAGCCGGACAGGCCTTAGCAATCAGCCCCAGCATTTT. This chain links TRBV19 with TRBJ1-5; 7 positions agree with TRBD1. Trimming cost V 6 bases and J 0 bases; bases outside gene matches: 5. Looked up from germline, CDR1 is LNHDA and CDR2 is SQIVND (reference sequence). The CDR3 covers 15 residues.